This TCR beta chain was recorded in a study of T cell responses to AZD1222 COVID-19 vaccine. Sequencing was performed with immunoSEQ multiplex PCR; in TCRdb, only in-frame clones are kept and a portion is missing. This sample yields approximately 28,000 clones, of which roughly 90% are seen a single time; 11% to 15% belongs to the top ten. The study, taken as a whole, reports: Spike-wide coverage was observed for vaccine-associated CD4 TCRs, with dominant responses at 160-218 and 743-854. Nearly half of spike-specific TCRs reportedly target unmutated variant regions. Clonal diversity may have been underestimated in mostly white British donors.

Looked up from germline, CDR1 is MDHEN and CDR2 is SYDVKM. Between the trimmed V and J ends, which lost 6 bases and 6 bases, there was a span of 9 bases. The length of the CDR3 is 13 residues. Notes on this clone: Its antigen is as yet unknown.

The sequencing used peripheral blood, collected 28 days after the second AZD1222 dose. The receptor was isolated from an adult who received the AZD1222 COVID-19 vaccine. This chain links TRBV28 with TRBJ1-6; D remains ambiguous. The CDR3 protein is CASRSQLNSPLHF. Here the CDR3 DNA reads TGTGCCAGCAGGTCACAGCTTAATTCACCCCTCCACTTT.